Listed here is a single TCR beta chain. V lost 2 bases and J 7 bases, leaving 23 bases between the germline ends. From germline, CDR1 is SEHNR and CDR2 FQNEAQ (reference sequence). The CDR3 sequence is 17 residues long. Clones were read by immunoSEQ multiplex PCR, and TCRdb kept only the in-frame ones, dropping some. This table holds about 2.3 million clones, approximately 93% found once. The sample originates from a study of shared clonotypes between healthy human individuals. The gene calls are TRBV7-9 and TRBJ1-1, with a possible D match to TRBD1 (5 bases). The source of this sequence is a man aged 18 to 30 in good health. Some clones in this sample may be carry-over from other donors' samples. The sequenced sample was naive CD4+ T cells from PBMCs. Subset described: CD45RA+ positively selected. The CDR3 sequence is CASSLTDIFPPHGEAFF. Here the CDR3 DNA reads TGTGCCAGCAGCTTAACGGACATATTCCCGCCCCATGGTGAAGCTTTCTTT.